A selection of T cell receptor beta chains follows, all from one sample in a study of T cells in Graves' hyperthyroidism and ophthalmopathy. TCRdb called the multiplex PCR reads again in MiXCR, with one record for every CDR3 protein. In the table there are hundreds of thousands of distinct CDR3 sequences, around 45% of which are singletons. The specimen sequenced was peripheral blood or thyroid tissue (not recorded which). These receptors all stem from a woman under 30 with Graves' hyperthyroidism. The CDR3 runs from the conserved cysteine through the conserved F or W. For some rows the clone size is stated as once, few or many, or as a class when expanded; others skip it.

NA TRBV20-1 CSARLAGGGRGDQPQHF
NA TRBV15 CATSSDRGQADPF
NA TRBV9 CASSVGTSGGYEQYF
NA TRBV7-9 CASSPRWVREEETQYF
NA TRBV10-3 CAISVAGIVRPSGEKLFF
once TRBV6-5 CASSYGRRAYYEQYF
NA TRBV7-3 CASSYGQGNLPNSPLHF
many TRBV7-9 CASSPGIYEQYF
once TRBV2 CASSASRDRGSGANVLTF
many TRBV2 CASSDLVKGGYTF
many TRBV6-5 CASSSWSYEQYF
NA TRBV12-3/TRBV12-4 CASSLLGGLTSNTGELFF
few TRBV12-3/TRBV12-4 CASEEEGETQYF
NA TRBV14 CASSPLTGSYSGNTIYF
NA TRBV4-1 CASSQGLGMNTEAFF
NA TRBV19 CASTEEAEHQPQHF
many TRBV20-1 CSARAGRQQETQYF
NA TRBV20-1 CSAPRWQAGTTDTDTQYF
NA TRBV7-9 CASSLVPTDFFGYTF
NA TRBV15 CATSSPGLAGGETQYF
many TRBV10-3 CAISERGSNYGYTF
NA TRBV7-9 CASSNSAGIGELFF
many TRBV20-1 CSASPNRLETQYF
once TRBV11-1 CASSSSGTHTDTQYF
NA TRBV7-6 CASSLKPGTAYGYTF
NA TRBV20-1 CSASSSSTGIQETQYF
few TRBV6-5 CASSDASGSTEAFF
NA TRBV5-4 CASSLLETVYGYTF
NA TRBV29-1 CSVEELMPSGANVLTF
NA TRBV7-2 CASSLAPASGQETQYF
NA TRBV2 CASSLGLPSNTGELFF